These 24 T cell receptor beta chains were sequenced from one sample in a study of cytotoxic CD8 clonotypes in ibrutinib-treated CLL (dated by TCRdb to the early 2020s). Per the publication, the time point label means: roughly 12 months on ibrutinib. Library prep was done by the immunoSEQ multiplex PCR assay. TCRdb holds this immuneACCESS table with in-frame rearrangements only. Some clones are missing; in checked studies, unresolved V genes explain under half, and the rest has no known cause. The sample table holds just over 200,000 clones, of which just over 70% were seen once. The ten largest clones take up about 6% of the sample. The material sequenced was PBMCs, taken after 12 months of ibrutinib treatment. These receptors were taken from a human donor with chronic lymphocytic leukemia.

The rearrangement links TRBV5-1 to TRBJ1-2; maybe TRBD1 (6 bases). This CDR3 contains 14 residues. Trimming removed 5 bases at V and 8 bases at J, with 19 bases between. Germline CDR1 reads SGHRS; CDR2 reads YFSETQ. The CDR3 sequence: CASSRSGGGEGYTF. The CDR3 DNA is TGCGCCAGCAGTCGGAGCGGGGGCGGAGAGGGCTACACCTTC.

Only a few counts were recorded for this clone. Within the sample, other DNA sequences also encode this same CDR3. This chain uses TRBV5-1 with TRBJ2-7, with D tentatively TRBD2 (6 bases). Germline V CDR1 and CDR2: SGHRS, YFSETQ. The CDR3 is 13 residues long. V lost 0 bases and J lost 7, with 11 bases in between. The CDR3 is CASSLARRGEQYF. The CDR3 DNA reads as TGCGCCAGCAGCTTGGCCCGACGGGGGGAGCAGTACTTC.

This rearrangement joins TRBV29-1 to TRBJ2-7; the D is unclear. Germline V lookup: CDR1 SQVTM, CDR2 ANQGSEA. Trimming took off 6 bases at V and 6 bases at J, with 15 bases between the two ends. This CDR3 contains 12 residues. This chain's CDR3 is CSVWSRAGEQYF. DNA for the CDR3: TGCAGCGTATGGAGCCGGGCCGGCGAGCAGTACTTC.

This rearrangement joins TRBV30 to TRBJ1-2; a weak D match, TRBD1 (5 bases). Trimming cost V 1 base and J 5 bases, with 14 bases left between them. Germline V gene sequence: CDR1 GTSNPN, CDR2 SVGIG (reference sequence). This CDR3 is built from 14 residues. CDR3 bases: TGTGCCTGGAGTGGGGGGATTCTTGGGTATGGCTACACCTTC. Its translation is CAWSGGILGYGYTF.

V and J are TRBV19 and TRBJ1-3, with D unclear. V was clipped by 3 bases and J by 0 bases, with 12 bases between them. The length of the CDR3 is 16 residues. Per the germline V gene, CDR1 is LNHDA and CDR2 is SQIVND (reference sequence). CDR3 in DNA: TGTGCCAGTAGTATGGAAGTCCTGGTCTCTGGAAACACCATATATTTT. Residues: CASSMEVLVSGNTIYF.

This rearrangement joins TRBV6-6 to TRBJ1-4; TRBD1 matches at 9 bases. Germline loops: CDR1 MNHNY, CDR2 SVGAGI (reference sequence). V lost 6 bases and J lost 8; bases outside the gene matches: 13. The CDR3 length is 16 residues. CDR3 residues: CASSQRRGTGNEKLFF. CDR3 in DNA: TGTGCCAGCAGCCAGCGTCGAGGGACAGGGAACGAAAAACTGTTTTTT.

The chain joins TRBV4-2 to TRBJ2-6; D is ambiguous. This CDR3 region has 16 residues. The germline V and J ends were trimmed by 4 bases and 0 bases, with 10 bases remaining between them. The V gene's germline CDR1 is LGHNA and CDR2 YNFKEQ. In nucleotides, the CDR3 is TGTGCCAGCAGCCTAATATCGGGCTCTGGGGCCAACGTCCTGACTTTC. It yields the protein CASSLISGSGANVLTF.

V usage is TRBV19 and J usage is TRBJ1-4; the D is unclear. CDR3 length equals 11 residues. Germline V CDR1 and CDR2: LNHDA, SQIVND (reference sequence). The V end lost 3 bases, the J end lost 8 bases, and 4 bases lay between the germline ends. As DNA, the CDR3 is TGTGCCAGTAGTATGGGAGAAAAACTGTTTTTT. Protein product: CASSMGEKLFF.

V and J are TRBV7-3 and TRBJ1-1, with D perhaps TRBD1 (5 bases). This CDR3 is built from 12 residues. CDR1 and CDR2 (germline): SGHTA, FQGTGA. The V end lost 5 bases, the J end lost 4 bases, and 8 bases lay between the germline ends. CDR3 DNA: TGTGCCAGCAGCCAGGGCGGCACTGAAGCTTTCTTT. This encodes CASSQGGTEAFF.

This clone has just a few counts. The chain combines TRBV9 with TRBJ1-1; D gene unclear. Germline V gene lookup returns CDR1 SGDLS and CDR2 YYNGEE. This CDR3 is 15 amino acids long. V gave up 0 bases and J gave up 6 bases, with 15 bases separating them. The CDR3, as DNA: TGTGCCAGCAGCGTAGTCGGAGGTCGAAACCCTGAAGCTTTCTTT. It yields the protein CASSVVGGRNPEAFF.

The gene calls are TRBV5-1 and TRBJ2-1; 7 bases line up with TRBD2. The CDR3 is 18 residues long. CDR1 and CDR2 (germline): SGHRS, YFSETQ. The trim removed 5 bases at V and 2 bases at J, leaving 16 bases unmatched. Here the CDR3 reads CASRKAGGEGTPYNEQFF. The CDR3 bases are TGCGCCAGCAGGAAGGCTGGGGGGGAGGGCACCCCCTACAATGAGCAGTTCTTC.

This chain uses TRBV30 with TRBJ1-4; 7 positions match TRBD1. Germline CDR1 reads GTSNPN; CDR2 reads SVGIG (reference sequence). The V and J ends lost 3 bases and 4 bases, in that order; junction bases with no gene match: 5. This CDR3 region has 14 residues. The CDR3 DNA is TGTGCCTGGAGGTACAGGGGCGGTAATGAAAAACTGTTTTTT. As protein: CAWRYRGGNEKLFF.

V usage is TRBV4-3 and J usage is TRBJ1-1; 7 bases line up with TRBD1. Trimming at V came to 0 bases and at J to 3 bases, leaving 4 bases not matched to a gene. The CDR3 totals 15 residues. Germline V CDR1 and CDR2: LGHNA, YSLEER. CDR3 loop: CASSQDQGVDTEAFF. In DNA form, the CDR3 reads TGCGCCAGCAGCCAAGATCAGGGGGTAGACACTGAAGCTTTCTTT.

The V and J genes are TRBV7-9 and TRBJ1-1, with 9 bases lining up with TRBD1. The J segment lost 5 bases and the V segment lost 6 bases, leaving 7 bases of the junction unmatched. Germline CDR1 and CDR2: SEHNR and FQNEAQ (reference sequence). The length of the CDR3 is 14 residues. In DNA form, the CDR3 reads TGTGCCAGCAGTCGAAGACAGGGGGGGACTGAAGCTTTCTTT. It yields the protein CASSRRQGGTEAFF.

There are a few counts of this clone. Other nucleotide sequences in the sample specify the same CDR3. The J gene is TRBJ1-1, the V gene TRBV6-5, with 7 bases identical to TRBD1. The V gene end was trimmed by 9 bases and the J gene end by 0 bases; junction bases not matched to a gene: 4. Germline values: CDR1 MNHEY, CDR2 SVGAGI. The length of the CDR3 is 13 residues. The CDR3 protein is CASRDSLNTEAFF. CDR3 sequence (DNA): TGTGCCAGTCGGGACAGTCTGAACACTGAAGCTTTCTTT.

V gene TRBV11-2 combines with J gene TRBJ2-5, with no clear D. The CDR3 has 12 residues. CDR1 SGHAT and CDR2 FQNNGV come from the germline V gene. With 2 bases removed from V and 5 bases from J, the gap between germline ends came to 6 bases. This CDR3 reads CASSLLGETQYF. In DNA, the CDR3 is TGTGCCAGCAGCTTACTCGGGGAGACCCAGTACTTC.

This clone was detected once. The chain is built from TRBV27 and TRBJ2-1, with TRBD2 matching 9 bases. Trimming at V came to 6 bases and at J to 6 bases, leaving 9 bases not matched to a gene. The CDR3 covers 15 residues. CDR1 and CDR2 from the germline V gene are MNHEY and SMNVEV (reference sequence). CDR3 amino acids: CASSRAGGGGNEQFF. The CDR3 nucleotides read TGTGCCAGCAGCCGAGCGGGAGGAGGTGGCAATGAGCAGTTCTTC.

This clone appeared a few times. This rearrangement joins TRBV25-1 to TRBJ2-3, with 7 bases identical to TRBD2. Looked up from germline, CDR1 is MGHDK and CDR2 is SYGVNS. J gave up 5 bases and V 6 bases, and 8 bases lay outside the gene matches. The CDR3 sequence is 14 residues long. The chain's CDR3 is CASSARSGGDTQYF. The CDR3 bases are TGTGCCAGCAGCGCTCGGTCGGGGGGAGATACGCAGTATTTT.

V is TRBV28 and J is TRBJ2-1, with D perhaps assigned TRBD1 or TRBD2 (5 bases each). V was pared by 4 bases and J by 7 bases, with 17 bases between. This CDR3 region has 15 residues. Germline CDR1 is MDHEN and CDR2 is SYDVKM. In DNA form, the CDR3 reads TGTGCCAGCAGTTCCCCAAGGGGACGGGTAAATGAGCAGTTCTTC. As protein: CASSSPRGRVNEQFF.

The rearrangement links TRBV5-1 to TRBJ2-3; D call uncertain. There are 13 residues in the CDR3. Per the germline V gene, CDR1 is SGHRS and CDR2 is YFSETQ. Between the trimmed V and J ends, which lost 1 base and 4 bases, there was a span of 7 bases. In DNA form, the CDR3 reads TGCGCCAGCAGCTTGCTGCTCTCAGATACGCAGTATTTT. This gives the protein CASSLLLSDTQYF.

This clone occurred once. V and J are TRBV4-2 and TRBJ1-5; possible D gene TRBD1, 5 bases. Deletions cut 3 bases from V and 6 bases from J, with 18 bases between. Per germline, CDR1 LGHNA and CDR2 YNFKEQ. The CDR3 runs to 16 residues. CDR3 sequence (DNA): TGTGCCAGCAGCCACCATTGGGGCAGGGCGGCTCAGCCCCAGCATTTT. Its translation is CASSHHWGRAAQPQHF.

The V gene is TRBV7-6, the J gene TRBJ2-3, with 7 positions matching TRBD1. CDR3 size: 15 residues. Germline CDR1 reads SGHVS; CDR2 reads FNYEAQ. J lost 2 bases, V lost 5 bases, and 7 bases had no gene match. In nucleotides, the CDR3 is TGTGCCAGCAGCCCACAGGGGCTTCCCACAGATACGCAGTATTTT. Residues: CASSPQGLPTDTQYF.

This clone was seen a few times. DNA for the CDR3: TGTGCCAGCAGCTTAGCACCAGGGGGGCCACAGGGCTACACCTTC. Protein product: CASSLAPGGPQGYTF. The V and J genes are TRBV7-2 and TRBJ1-2; 7 bases are shared with TRBD1. This CDR3 is built from 15 residues. The V gene end was trimmed by 0 bases and the J gene end by 8 bases; junction bases not matched to a gene: 9. The germline V gene encodes CDR1 SGHTA and CDR2 FQGNSA. Full variable domain (rest looked up from reference TRBV7-2 and TRBJ1-2): GAGVSQSPSNKVTEKGKDVELRCDPISGHTALYWYRQSLGQGLEFLIYFQGNSAPDKSGLPSDRFSAERTGGSVSTLTIQRTQQEDSAVYLCASSLAPGGPQGYTFGSGTRLTVV.

This clone was seen only a few times. This chain uses TRBV9 with TRBJ2-1, with D hard to call. The germline CDR1 and CDR2 sequences are SGDLS and YYNGEE. The V end lost 4 bases, the J end lost 7 bases, and 12 bases lay between the germline ends. There are 13 residues in the CDR3. The CDR3 here is CASSPNAINEQFF. DNA of the CDR3: TGTGCCAGCAGCCCGAACGCCATAAATGAGCAGTTCTTC.